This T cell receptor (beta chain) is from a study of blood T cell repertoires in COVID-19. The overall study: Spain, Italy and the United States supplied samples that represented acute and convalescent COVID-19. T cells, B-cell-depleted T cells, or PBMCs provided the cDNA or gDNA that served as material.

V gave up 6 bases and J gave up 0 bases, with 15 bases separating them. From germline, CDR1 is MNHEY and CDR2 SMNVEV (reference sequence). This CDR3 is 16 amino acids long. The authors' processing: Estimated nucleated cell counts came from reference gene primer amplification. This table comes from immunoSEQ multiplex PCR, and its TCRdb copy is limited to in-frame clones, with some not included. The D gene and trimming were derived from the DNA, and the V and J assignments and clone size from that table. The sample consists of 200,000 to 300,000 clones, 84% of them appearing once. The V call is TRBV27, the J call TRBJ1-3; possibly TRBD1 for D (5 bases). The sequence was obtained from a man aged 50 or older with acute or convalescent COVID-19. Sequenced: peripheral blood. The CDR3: CASRYSEGLSGNTIYF. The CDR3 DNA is TGTGCCAGCAGGTATTCGGAGGGACTCTCTGGAAACACCATATATTTT.